These 27 T cell receptor beta chains were all obtained from the same sample, sequenced in a study of cytomegalovirus exposure and HLA in healthy donors. This PCR relied on a set of 60 Vbeta primers and 13 Jbeta primers. The assay was immunoSEQ multiplex PCR, and TCRdb's table has in-frame clones only and misses some. The data show about 190,000 clones, 60% to 85% seen once. The sequencing input was PBMCs. All receptors derive from a woman between 18 and 30 years old in good health and CMV-seronegative.

This clone was recorded a few times. The J gene is TRBJ2-1, the V gene TRBV30, with 7 bases aligning to TRBD2. Germline lookup yields CDR1 GTSNPN and CDR2 SVGIG (reference sequence). The CDR3 extends over 14 amino acids. V dropped 0 bases and J dropped 10; count of bases not matched to a gene: 9. The CDR3 DNA reads as TGTGCCTGGAGTGTAACTTCTAGCGGCAGAGAGCAGTTCTTC. Protein sequence: CAWSVTSSGREQFF.

The chain links TRBV4-2 to TRBJ1-2, with D maybe TRBD1 (5 bases). V lost 0 bases and J 2 bases, leaving 10 bases between the germline ends. This CDR3 contains 15 residues. Germline CDR1 reads LGHNA; CDR2 reads YNFKEQ. CDR3 sequence: CASSQELRGNYGYTF. CDR3 nucleotide sequence: TGTGCCAGCAGCCAAGAGCTGCGGGGGAACTATGGCTACACCTTC.

This chain links TRBV11-2 with TRBJ1-4; a weak D match, TRBD1 (6 bases). V was shortened by 1 base and J by 1 base, with 10 bases between the two germline ends. Per germline, CDR1 SGHAT and CDR2 FQNNGV. The CDR3 runs 16 residues. The CDR3 DNA is TGTGCCAGCAGCTTAGCTACAGGGCTAACTAATGAAAAACTGTTTTTT. This translates into CASSLATGLTNEKLFF.

This clone has just one count. V usage is TRBV19 and J usage is TRBJ2-7; TRBD1 matches at 7 bases. With 6 bases clipped from V and 6 bases from J, the junction kept 5 bases outside the gene matches. The germline CDR1 and CDR2 sequences are LNHDA and SQIVND (reference sequence). The CDR3 sequence is 12 residues long. The CDR3 loop is CASSPTGSEQYF. For the CDR3, the DNA is TGTGCCAGTAGCCCGACAGGGAGCGAGCAGTACTTC.

This clone was counted a few times. This chain connects TRBV7-3 to TRBJ2-1; 7 nucleotides agree with TRBD2. This CDR3 spans 15 amino acids. Losses at the gene ends were 4 bases for V and 6 bases for J; bases not matched to a gene: 9. CDR1 is SGHTA and CDR2 is FQGTGA in the germline V gene. CDR3 DNA sequence: TGTGCCAGCAGCTCGGTAGGGACTACCAGCAATGAGCAGTTCTTC. Translating gives CASSSVGTTSNEQFF.

The V call is TRBV27, the J call TRBJ2-1, with a weak D call TRBD2 (5 bases). Germline CDR1 MNHEY, CDR2 SMNVEV (reference sequence). The CDR3 is 14 residues long. V was shortened by 2 bases and J by 0 bases, with 5 bases between the two germline ends. The CDR3 loop is CASSLGSSYNEQFF. CDR3 bases: TGTGCCAGCAGTTTAGGGAGCTCCTACAATGAGCAGTTCTTC.

V is TRBV25-1 and J is TRBJ2-2; a weak D match, TRBD1 (7 bases). Trimming pared 3 bases from V and 3 bases from J, leaving 17 bases between. CDR1 is MGHDK, CDR2 SYGVNS, per germline. The CDR3 runs to 17 residues. Here the CDR3 DNA reads TGTGCCAGCAGTGACCAAAGGCAGGGGGGCTACACCGGGGAGCTGTTTTTT. It translates to CASSDQRQGGYTGELFF. Together with reference TRBV25-1 and TRBJ2-2, the CDR3 gives the full variable domain: EADIYQTPRYLVIGTGKKITLECSQTMGHDKMYWYQQDPGMELHLIHYSYGVNSTEKGDLSSESTVSRIRTEHFPLTLESARPSHTSQYLCASSDQRQGGYTGELFFGEGSRLTVL.

J is TRBJ1-1 and V is TRBV6-1; a possible D gene is TRBD1 (6 bases). CDR3 length: 14 amino acids. V shed 7 bases and J shed 1 base, with 13 bases lying between them. CDR1 and CDR2 from the germline V gene are MNHNS and SASEGT. In DNA form, the CDR3 reads TGTGCCAGCACTATATCCAGGGGGAACACTGAAGCTTTCTTT. This translates into CASTISRGNTEAFF.

The chain employs TRBV9 and TRBJ1-6; 7 nucleotides align to TRBD1. Germline values: CDR1 SGDLS, CDR2 YYNGEE. With V trimmed by 3 bases and J by 7 bases, 7 bases remained unmatched. The CDR3 is 15 amino acids. The CDR3 DNA is TGTGCCAGCAGCGCCGGGACAGCTGAAAATTCACCCCTCCACTTT. Its translation: CASSAGTAENSPLHF.

This clone has only one observation. The chain has TRBV4-1 and TRBJ2-1; 7 bases line up with TRBD2. Germline lookup yields CDR1 MGHRA and CDR2 YSYEKL. The CDR3 has 16 residues. Germline trimming cut 4 bases from V and 4 bases from J; bases unmatched to any gene: 10. The CDR3: CASSLSGAGLYNEQFF. The CDR3 region has the DNA TGCGCCAGCAGCCTATCCGGAGCGGGACTGTACAATGAGCAGTTCTTC.

This clone was counted between two and nine times. The J gene is TRBJ2-5, the V gene TRBV7-8; 9 bases are a match to TRBD2. With V trimmed by 2 bases and J by 0 bases, 13 bases remained unmatched. The germline gives CDR1 SGHVS, CDR2 FQNEAQ. The CDR3 is 19 residues long. The CDR3 reads CASSLPLASGAQYQETQYF. The CDR3 nucleotides are TGTGCCAGCAGCTTACCACTAGCTAGCGGGGCACAATACCAAGAGACCCAGTACTTC.

The V and J genes are TRBV5-1 and TRBJ2-1; 12 positions agree with TRBD2. V was pared by 6 bases and J by 7 bases, with 11 bases of the junction left unmatched. The CDR3 runs to 16 residues. Germline CDR1 is SGHRS and CDR2 is YFSETQ. CDR3 nucleotides: TGCGCCAGCACTATTGGTTGGCTAGCGGGAGGGAATGAGCAGTTCTTC. Protein sequence: CASTIGWLAGGNEQFF.

The sample holds a few counts of this clone. The chain carries TRBV4-2 and TRBJ1-4, with TRBD1 as a possible D gene (5 bases). Germline V gene data show CDR1 as LGHNA and CDR2 as YNFKEQ. V lost 1 base to trimming and J lost 7 bases, with 16 bases between them. CDR3 size: 16 residues. The DNA for the CDR3 is TGTGCCAGCAGCCAAGCCAGGGCTGGGGGAGGTGAAAAACTGTTTTTT. Its translation: CASSQARAGGGEKLFF.

Comments on this clone: At one boundary the junction diverges from the germline segment, which might be a read error. This sequence joins TRBV7-9 and TRBJ1-1, with D unclear. The germline V gene encodes CDR1 SEHNR and CDR2 FQNEAQ (reference sequence). CDR3 length: 11 amino acids. CDR3 DNA sequence: TGTTCCAGCAGCTTAGCGCTAGGAGCTTTCTTT. It codes for CSSSLALGAFF.

This clone was observed a few times. The chain joins TRBV7-3 to TRBJ2-3; the match to TRBD1 covers 8 bases. The CDR3 has 15 residues. Trimming cost V 4 bases and J 1 base; bases outside gene matches: 4. The germline CDR1 and CDR2 sequences are SGHTA and FQGTGA. The CDR3 DNA reads TGTGCCAGCAGCTCCCTGGGACAGGGCACAGATACGCAGTATTTT. Its protein product is CASSSLGQGTDTQYF.

The genes are TRBV2 and TRBJ1-6; unclear D gene. V lost 7 bases and J 13 bases, leaving 14 bases between the germline ends. CDR1 SNHLY and CDR2 FYNNEI come from the germline V gene. The CDR3 consists of 12 residues. CDR3 loop: CASMADNQPLHF. The CDR3 DNA is TGTGCCAGCATGGCCGACAATCAGCCCCTCCACTTT.

The V and J genes are TRBV10-3 and TRBJ2-2; D remains ambiguous. The V and J ends lost 4 bases and 2 bases respectively, with 8 bases between them. Germline CDR1 ENHRY, CDR2 SYGVKD. The CDR3 covers 14 residues. As DNA, the CDR3 is TGTGCCATCAGTGGTACAGTAAACACCGGGGAGCTGTTTTTT. Its protein is CAISGTVNTGELFF.

This clone turned up a few times. The chain has TRBV7-2 and TRBJ2-7; 7 nucleotides agree with TRBD1. With 6 bases clipped from V and 2 bases from J, the junction kept 4 bases outside the gene matches. Germline V gives CDR1 SGHTA, CDR2 FQGNSA. The CDR3 contains 13 residues. CDR3 sequence (DNA): TGTGCCAGCAGACCGGACAGGCCCTACGAGCAGTACTTC. Residues: CASRPDRPYEQYF.

The sample holds a few counts of this clone. The gene calls are TRBV28 and TRBJ1-1; maybe TRBD1 (5 bases). Trimming took off 4 bases at V and 4 bases at J, with 19 bases between the two ends. The CDR3 is 16 amino acids. Germline assignment: CDR1 MDHEN and CDR2 SYDVKM. CDR3 loop: CASSSIQDTLGTEAFF. The DNA for the CDR3 is TGTGCCAGCAGTTCGATACAGGACACCTTAGGCACTGAAGCTTTCTTT.

The chain recombines TRBV29-1 with TRBJ1-1, with no clear D. Germline-derived CDR1 and CDR2 are SQVTM and ANQGSEA. The CDR3 spans 12 residues. The V gene lost 4 bases and the J gene lost 1 base, with 7 bases spanning the gap. The CDR3 sequence is CSVGKPNTEAFF. The CDR3 DNA follows: TGCAGCGTTGGTAAGCCGAACACTGAAGCTTTCTTT.

This clone was detected only a few times. The V gene is TRBV7-8, the J gene TRBJ1-5; 7 positions match TRBD1. Germline trimming cut 1 base from V and 6 bases from J; bases unmatched to any gene: 9. CDR1 is SGHVS, CDR2 FQNEAQ, per germline. The CDR3 length is 16 residues. The CDR3 protein is CASSLEFNRGSQPQHF. The CDR3, as DNA: TGTGCCAGCAGCTTAGAATTTAACAGGGGATCTCAGCCCCAGCATTTT.

This chain links TRBV15 with TRBJ1-4, with TRBD1 as a possible D gene (6 bases). V shed 3 bases and J shed 13 bases, with 24 bases lying between them. CDR1 LNHNV and CDR2 YYDKDF come from the germline V gene (reference sequence). The CDR3 spans 16 residues. The DNA for the CDR3 is TGTGCCACCAGCAGCCTCACCCCGGGACACTTGGACGGACTGTTTTTT. This translates into CATSSLTPGHLDGLFF.

This sequence joins TRBV5-8 and TRBJ2-3, with D maybe TRBD2 (6 bases). Germline CDR1 SGHTS, CDR2 YDEGEE. CDR3 length: 13 amino acids. V was clipped by 3 bases and J by 3 bases, with 8 bases between them. Here the CDR3 reads CASSYRGTDTQYF. For the CDR3, the DNA is TGTGCCAGCAGCTACCGGGGGACAGATACGCAGTATTTT.

The gene calls are TRBV6-1 and TRBJ2-5; TRBD1 agrees at 7 bases. The CDR3 runs 16 residues. Germline trimming cut 3 bases from V and 1 base from J; bases unmatched to any gene: 8. Per germline, CDR1 MNHNS and CDR2 SASEGT. This chain's CDR3 is CASSEGRGIVQETQYF. In DNA form, the CDR3 reads TGTGCCAGCAGTGAGGGCAGGGGGATCGTCCAAGAGACCCAGTACTTC.

This clone was picked up one time. CDR3 nucleotide sequence: TGTGCCAGCACCCGGGAAGGGCCACTGGCCCGGTTCTTC. Translation gives CASTREGPLARFF. The chain links TRBV6-1 to TRBJ2-1; possibly TRBD2 for D (5 bases). There are 13 residues in the CDR3. The germline V gene encodes CDR1 MNHNS and CDR2 SASEGT. Trimming shortened V by 7 bases and J by 15 bases, and 22 bases separated the two germline ends.

This sequence joins TRBV6-1 and TRBJ1-1; a possible D gene is TRBD1 (5 bases). CDR3 size: 15 residues. Germline CDR1 and CDR2: MNHNS and SASEGT. Deletions cut 3 bases from V and 1 base from J, with 12 bases between. The CDR3, as DNA: TGTGCCAGCAGTGACTGGGGCCAAAGGAACACTGAAGCTTTCTTT. This encodes CASSDWGQRNTEAFF.

The chain carries TRBV5-6 and TRBJ2-1; 10 bases are a match to TRBD2. CDR1 and CDR2 (germline): SGHDT, YYEEEE. The CDR3 has 16 amino acids. V dropped 5 bases and J dropped 3; count of bases not matched to a gene: 8. CDR3 in amino acids: CASSLDLAGVYNEQFF. Here the CDR3 DNA reads TGTGCCAGCAGTCTTGACCTAGCGGGAGTCTACAATGAGCAGTTCTTC. The complete variable domain, with remaining parts taken from reference TRBV5-6 and TRBJ2-1, reads DAGVTQSPTHLIKTRGQQVTLRCSPKSGHDTVSWYQQALGQGPQFIFQYYEEEERQRGNFPDRFSGHQFPNYSSELNVNALLLGDSALYLCASSLDLAGVYNEQFFGPGTRLTVL.